The next 18 T cell receptor beta chains were all read from a single sample in a study of blood T cell repertoires in COVID-19 (dated by TCRdb to the early 2020s). The library came from the immunoSEQ multiplex PCR assay. TCRdb carries this immuneACCESS record with in-frame sequences only. Its versions omit some clonotypes, under half of them owing to an unresolved V gene in the studies checked, with the rest unexplained. Counted in this sample were about 250,000 clones; approximately 89% of them appeared once. Of the sample, roughly 6% falls within the top ten clones. The specimen was peripheral blood. These receptors originate from a woman aged 30 to 39 with COVID-19, enrolled during active disease.

The chain is built from TRBV30 and TRBJ2-1, with D possibly matching TRBD2 (6 bases). Trimming removed 8 bases from V and 4 bases from J, with 12 bases in between. The CDR3 consists of 12 residues. Germline CDR1 is GTSNPN and CDR2 is SVGIG (reference sequence). In nucleotides, the CDR3 is TGTGCCCTAAATAGCGGTTACAATGAGCAGTTCTTC. It encodes CALNSGYNEQFF.

This clone has only one observation. This CDR3 reads CAISVGRADNEQFF. The DNA of the CDR3 is TGTGCCATCAGTGTCGGGAGGGCAGATAATGAGCAGTTCTTC. The chain joins TRBV10-3 to TRBJ2-1, with 8 nucleotides matching TRBD2. CDR1 and CDR2 from the germline V gene are ENHRY and SYGVKD. The CDR3 is 14 residues long. J was trimmed by 7 bases and V by 4 bases; bases with no gene match: 6.

The chain combines TRBV2 with TRBJ2-1; D is ambiguous. There are 14 residues in the CDR3. Deletions cut 4 bases from V and 0 bases from J, with 7 bases between. CDR1 and CDR2 from the germline V gene are SNHLY and FYNNEI. The CDR3 sequence is CASSGVSSYNEQFF. The CDR3 region has the DNA TGTGCCAGCAGTGGAGTGAGCTCCTACAATGAGCAGTTCTTC.

V and J are TRBV18 and TRBJ2-3, with a tentative D call TRBD1 (6 bases). This CDR3 is 14 amino acids long. Trimming pared 5 bases from V and 2 bases from J, leaving 11 bases between. Germline lookup yields CDR1 KGHSH and CDR2 LQKENI. The CDR3 loop reads CASSSRQATDTQYF. The CDR3 region has the DNA TGTGCCAGCTCATCCCGACAGGCCACAGATACGCAGTATTTT.

Many counts were recorded for this clone. The V call is TRBV13, the J call TRBJ2-3; TRBD1 might be the D (5 bases). Trimming left V 5 bases short and J 0 bases short, with 15 bases between. The length of the CDR3 is 16 residues. CDR1 is PRHDT, CDR2 FYEKMQ, per germline (reference sequence). The CDR3 sequence is CASSPGADPSTDTQYF. The CDR3 DNA reads as TGTGCCAGCAGCCCTGGGGCAGACCCTAGCACAGATACGCAGTATTTT.

This clone was seen ten or more times. The same CDR3 arises from other DNA sequences in this sample as well. This chain joins TRBV7-8 and TRBJ1-5; possible D gene TRBD1, 6 bases. CDR1 and CDR2 from the germline V gene are SGHVS and FQNEAQ. This CDR3 contains 19 residues. Trimming stripped 1 base from V and 0 bases from J, with 19 bases between. This CDR3 is CASSLGQHLRGGSNQPQHF. The CDR3 nucleotides read TGTGCCAGCAGCTTAGGTCAGCACCTCCGAGGGGGTAGCAATCAGCCCCAGCATTTT.

As for this clone: One end of the junction varies from germline; a read error may be responsible. V gene TRBV7-7 combines with J gene TRBJ2-1; 11 nucleotides align to TRBD1. Germline loops: CDR1 SSHAT, CDR2 FNYEAQ (reference sequence). CDR3 length: 17 residues. CDR3 in DNA: TGTGCTAGCAGCTTAGATTTCGGGACAGGGGGATACAATGAGCAGTTCTTC. Protein sequence: CASSLDFGTGGYNEQFF.

The rearrangement uses TRBV5-6 and TRBJ2-1; 7 nucleotides agree with TRBD2. CDR1 SGHDT and CDR2 YYEEEE come from the germline V gene. V gave up 1 base and J gave up 2 bases; unmatched junction bases: 12. The CDR3 is made up of 18 amino acids. The CDR3 region has the DNA TGTGCCAGCAGCTTGCCTTCTTGGCGGGAGTGGACCTACAATGAGCAGTTCTTC. Residues: CASSLPSWREWTYNEQFF. Together with reference TRBV5-6 and TRBJ2-1, the CDR3 gives the full variable domain: DAGVTQSPTHLIKTRGQQVTLRCSPKSGHDTVSWYQQALGQGPQFIFQYYEEEERQRGNFPDRFSGHQFPNYSSELNVNALLLGDSALYLCASSLPSWREWTYNEQFFGPGTRLTVL.

The chain joins TRBV28 to TRBJ1-2; TRBD1 agrees at 9 bases. The CDR3 is 17 residues long. Per the germline V gene, CDR1 is MDHEN and CDR2 is SYDVKM. Trimming took 7 bases from V and 5 from J; bases not matched to a gene: 17. The CDR3 coding sequence is TGTGCCAGCAATAAGAAGTACCGGGACAGGGACCTATATGGCTACACCTTC. Translated, it gives CASNKKYRDRDLYGYTF.

The rearrangement links TRBV28 to TRBJ2-3, with D possibly TRBD2 on 7 matching bases. Trimming stripped 7 bases from V and 2 bases from J, with 19 bases between. Germline V gene data show CDR1 as MDHEN and CDR2 as SYDVKM. The CDR3 totals 16 residues. CDR3 residues: CASTLGGATTTDTQYF. The CDR3, as DNA: TGTGCCAGCACCCTTGGGGGGGCAACTACCACAGATACGCAGTATTTT.

The rearrangement uses TRBV4-2 and TRBJ2-3, with 11 nucleotides matching TRBD2. Germline values: CDR1 LGHNA, CDR2 YNFKEQ. V was pared by 0 bases and J by 7 bases, with 9 bases of the junction left unmatched. This CDR3 has 17 residues. Written as DNA, the CDR3 is TGTGCCAGCAGCCAAGAAACCCCACTAGCGGGGGTGCATACGCAGTATTTT. Translating it yields CASSQETPLAGVHTQYF.

This clone was observed a single time. The chain joins TRBV27 to TRBJ1-1; D perhaps matches TRBD1 (6 bases). Germline values: CDR1 MNHEY, CDR2 SMNVEV (reference sequence). The CDR3 loop spans 14 amino acids. With 2 bases removed from V and 3 bases from J, the gap between germline ends came to 10 bases. The CDR3 nucleotides are TGTGCCAGCAGTTTAGCCACAGGGTACACTGAAGCTTTCTTT. Protein sequence: CASSLATGYTEAFF.

V and J are TRBV5-1 and TRBJ2-2, with 12 positions matching TRBD1. Per the germline V gene, CDR1 is SGHRS and CDR2 is YFSETQ. The CDR3 has 16 amino acids. V was pared by 4 bases and J by 7 bases, with 8 bases of the junction left unmatched. The CDR3 reads CASSGRDRGQSGELFF. DNA for the CDR3: TGCGCCAGCAGCGGCAGGGACAGGGGGCAAAGCGGGGAGCTGTTTTTT.

This clone showed up just a few times. This chain links TRBV7-6 with TRBJ1-5; 7 nucleotides match TRBD1. The CDR3 loop spans 15 amino acids. The V and J ends lost 4 bases and 4 bases, in that order; junction bases with no gene match: 7. Germline assignment: CDR1 SGHVS and CDR2 FNYEAQ. The DNA for the CDR3 is TGTGCCAGCAGCTGGACAGGTGCTAGGAATCAGCCCCAGCATTTT. Translating it yields CASSWTGARNQPQHF.

The chain joins TRBV2 to TRBJ1-2; the D is unclear. This CDR3 has 13 residues. Germline CDR1 is SNHLY and CDR2 is FYNNEI. V was cut by 1 base and J by 5 bases, with 8 bases left in between. CDR3 in DNA: TGTGCCAGCAGTGAAGACCGGGGTTATGGCTACACCTTC. Translated, it gives CASSEDRGYGYTF.

CDR3 bases: TGTGCCAGTAGTCAGACAGGGGTCTATGGCTACACCTTC. Translated, it gives CASSQTGVYGYTF. This chain connects TRBV19 to TRBJ1-2; TRBD1 matches at 8 bases. V was pared by 5 bases and J by 4 bases, with 3 bases of the junction left unmatched. CDR3 length: 13 amino acids. Germline CDR1 LNHDA, CDR2 SQIVND (reference sequence).

This clone has a single count. This chain joins TRBV7-2 and TRBJ2-7; 9 bases fit TRBD1. Germline lookup yields CDR1 SGHTA and CDR2 FQGNSA. V was pared by 5 bases and J by 6 bases, with 8 bases of the junction left unmatched. This CDR3 region has 14 residues. The chain's CDR3 is CASSLQGAPGEQYF. CDR3 DNA: TGTGCCAGCAGCCTACAGGGGGCGCCTGGCGAGCAGTACTTC. Filled out from reference TRBV7-2 and TRBJ2-7, the complete variable domain reads GAGVSQSPSNKVTEKGKDVELRCDPISGHTALYWYRQSLGQGLEFLIYFQGNSAPDKSGLPSDRFSAERTGGSVSTLTIQRTQQEDSAVYLCASSLQGAPGEQYFGPGTRLTVT.

This clone was counted once. V is TRBV6-5 and J is TRBJ2-3; TRBD2 aligns across 7 bases. From germline, CDR1 is MNHEY and CDR2 SVGAGI. Unmatched junction bases numbered 6, after V lost 6 bases and J lost 0 bases. This CDR3 is built from 15 residues. The DNA for the CDR3 is TGTGCCAGCAGACCCGGACTAGGTAGCACAGATACGCAGTATTTT. Encoded protein: CASRPGLGSTDTQYF.